The 31 T cell receptor beta chains reported below all come from one sample, sequenced in a study of cytotoxic CD8 clonotypes in ibrutinib-treated CLL. Sequenced by immunoSEQ multiplex PCR; TCRdb stores in-frame clones only, minus some. The table has some 290,000 clones, around four fifths seen once. Sample: PBMCs, taken before ibrutinib treatment. Receptor source: a human donor with chronic lymphocytic leukemia.

The rearrangement joins TRBV7-6 to TRBJ2-3; D remains ambiguous. Per the germline V gene, CDR1 is SGHVS and CDR2 is FNYEAQ. CDR3 length: 14 amino acids. Deletions cut 2 bases from V and 0 bases from J, with 6 bases between. The CDR3 protein is CASSLLLSTDTQYF. The CDR3 nucleotides are TGTGCCAGCAGCTTATTATTAAGCACAGATACGCAGTATTTT.

J is TRBJ1-5 and V is TRBV15; 12 bases match TRBD1. CDR1 and CDR2 from the germline V gene are LNHNV and YYDKDF (reference sequence). V was pared by 0 bases and J by 5 bases, with 5 bases of the junction left unmatched. The CDR3 covers 17 residues. Here the CDR3 reads CATSRDRDRGLDQPQHF. Written as DNA, the CDR3 is TGTGCCACCAGCAGAGATCGGGACAGGGGGCTCGATCAGCCCCAGCATTTT.

This rearrangement joins TRBV30 to TRBJ2-7, with 7 bases that match TRBD2. This CDR3 region has 13 residues. Germline-derived CDR1 and CDR2 are GTSNPN and SVGIG (reference sequence). The V and J ends lost 4 bases and 7 bases, in that order; junction bases with no gene match: 10. The CDR3 DNA sequence: TGTGCCTGGAACACATGGGCGGGAGAAGAGCAGTACTTC. This translates into CAWNTWAGEEQYF.

CDR3 coding DNA: TGTGCCAGCAGTTCGGAGGGGGCTCTTACCGGTGAGCAGTTCTTC. Translation gives CASSSEGALTGEQFF. V is TRBV6-6 and J is TRBJ2-1; a possible D gene is TRBD1 (7 bases). Germline V gene data show CDR1 as MNHNY and CDR2 as SVGAGI (reference sequence). This CDR3 region has 15 residues. The V and J ends lost 4 bases and 9 bases respectively, with 19 bases between them.

The rearrangement joins TRBV10-1 to TRBJ2-7; 9 positions agree with TRBD1. Trimming took 7 bases from V and 6 from J; bases not matched to a gene: 7. CDR3 length: 13 residues. Germline CDR1 and CDR2: WNHNN and SYGVQD (reference sequence). CDR3 coding DNA: TGCGCCAGCATCGGGGACAGGGCCTCCGAGCAGTACTTC. Translated, it gives CASIGDRASEQYF.

The chain combines TRBV6-5 with TRBJ2-1; D is ambiguous. The CDR3 has 13 residues. CDR1 MNHEY and CDR2 SVGAGI come from the germline V gene. Trimming took off 0 bases at V and 8 bases at J, with 8 bases between the two ends. CDR3 nucleotides: TGTGCCAGCAGTTACTCTGGGTCGGATGAGCAGTTCTTC. Translation: CASSYSGSDEQFF.

The chain uses TRBV4-2 and TRBJ1-2; D not resolved. CDR1 and CDR2 (germline): LGHNA, YNFKEQ. V was pared by 3 bases and J by 3 bases, with 17 bases between. CDR3 length: 16 amino acids. The CDR3 bases are TGTGCCAGCAGCCAGGGAGGTAATGAGGTGGACTATGGCTACACCTTC. Translating it yields CASSQGGNEVDYGYTF.

The chain is built from TRBV28 and TRBJ2-7; D is unclear. Germline assignment: CDR1 MDHEN and CDR2 SYDVKM. The CDR3 consists of 13 residues. Trimming took 7 bases from V and 0 from J, leaving 10 bases between them. CDR3 sequence (DNA): TGTGCCAGCACCGGGTCGGACTCCTACGAGCAGTACTTC. As protein: CASTGSDSYEQYF.

This clone was found many times. The genes are TRBV9 and TRBJ2-7; D unresolved. The CDR3 is made up of 14 amino acids. V shed 0 bases and J shed 4 bases, with 11 bases lying between them. Germline V lookup: CDR1 SGDLS, CDR2 YYNGEE. CDR3 coding DNA: TGTGCCAGCAGCGTAGAACAGTTCGCGTACGAGCAGTACTTC. Translation: CASSVEQFAYEQYF.

This clone showed up just once. The CDR3 spells CASRLQFGGSYEQYF. As DNA, the CDR3 is TGTGCCAGCAGGCTTCAGTTCGGGGGGTCCTACGAGCAGTACTTC. The chain carries TRBV27 and TRBJ2-7, with 7 bases fitting TRBD2. This CDR3 contains 15 residues. CDR1 and CDR2 (germline): MNHEY, SMNVEV (reference sequence). V shed 6 bases and J 1 base; nucleotides not matched to a gene: 9.

The chain combines TRBV30 with TRBJ2-7; D perhaps matches TRBD2 (6 bases). With 2 bases removed from V and 0 bases from J, the gap between germline ends came to 8 bases. This CDR3 comprises 13 residues. The germline V gene encodes CDR1 GTSNPN and CDR2 SVGIG (reference sequence). The DNA for the CDR3 is TGTGCCTGGAGTACCGGGAGCTCCTACGAGCAGTACTTC. It is translated as CAWSTGSSYEQYF.

The chain links TRBV28 to TRBJ2-7; tentative D call: TRBD1 (6 bases). The V and J ends lost 5 bases and 5 bases respectively, with 19 bases between them. Germline V gene sequence: CDR1 MDHEN, CDR2 SYDVKM. This CDR3 has 15 residues. CDR3 sequence reads: CASSPTYRVIHEQYF. The CDR3 DNA sequence: TGTGCCAGCAGTCCCACCTACAGGGTTATCCACGAGCAGTACTTC. Complete variable domain (other parts from reference TRBV28 and TRBJ2-7): DVKVTQSSRYLVKRTGEKVFLECVQDMDHENMFWYRQDPGLGLRLIYFSYDVKMKEKGDIPEGYSVSREKKERFSLILESASTNQTSMYLCASSPTYRVIHEQYFGPGTRLTVT.

The CDR3 protein is CASSLQGGLETQYF. The CDR3 nucleotides are TGTGCCAGCAGCTTACAAGGGGGCCTAGAGACCCAGTACTTC. This chain links TRBV7-2 with TRBJ2-5; 7 bases fit TRBD1. The CDR3 has 14 residues. From germline, CDR1 is SGHTA and CDR2 FQGNSA. Trimming at V came to 2 bases and at J to 4 bases, leaving 4 bases not matched to a gene.

The chain carries TRBV7-2 and TRBJ2-2, with D tentatively TRBD1 or TRBD2 (5 bases each). This CDR3 is built from 14 residues. The germline V gene has CDR1 SGHTA and CDR2 FQGNSA. V lost 3 bases to trimming and J lost 5 bases, with 10 bases between them. The CDR3 sequence is CASSFGTFTGELFF. The CDR3 nucleotides are TGTGCCAGCAGCTTCGGGACCTTTACCGGGGAGCTGTTTTTT.

V and J are TRBV29-1 and TRBJ2-1; TRBD1 is a possible D gene (5 bases). CDR1 and CDR2 (germline): SQVTM, ANQGSEA. V was shortened by 4 bases and J by 6 bases, with 10 bases between the two germline ends. This CDR3 comprises 12 residues. Here the CDR3 reads CSVGRVGNEQFF. CDR3 nucleotide sequence: TGCAGCGTTGGCAGGGTGGGCAATGAGCAGTTCTTC.

This clone has more than one count but fewer than ten. The chain carries TRBV10-3 and TRBJ1-5, with 7 bases aligning to TRBD1. The CDR3 is made up of 14 amino acids. The V and J ends lost 4 bases and 2 bases, in that order; junction bases with no gene match: 2. Germline assignment: CDR1 ENHRY and CDR2 SYGVKD. The DNA of the CDR3 is TGTGCCATCAGTGTTGACAGGGGCAATCAGCCCCAGCATTTT. Protein sequence: CAISVDRGNQPQHF.

This clone showed up just once. J is TRBJ2-1 and V is TRBV18, with TRBD2 identical over 11 bases. Looked up from germline, CDR1 is KGHSH and CDR2 is LQKENI. This CDR3 has 15 amino acids. J was trimmed by 4 bases and V by 3 bases; bases with no gene match: 2. The chain's CDR3 is CASSPGLAEYNEQFF. The CDR3 region has the DNA TGTGCCAGCTCACCGGGACTAGCGGAATACAATGAGCAGTTCTTC. Full variable domain (outside the CDR3, taken from reference TRBV18 and TRBJ2-1): NAGVMQNPRHLVRRRGQEARLRCSPMKGHSHVYWYRQLPEEGLKFMVYLQKENIIDESGMPKERFSAEFPKEGPSILRIQQVVRGDSAAYFCASSPGLAEYNEQFFGPGTRLTVL.

Here the CDR3 DNA reads TGTGCCAGCAGCTACGGGGACAGCTCCTACAATGAGCAGTTCTTC. This gives the protein CASSYGDSSYNEQFF. The chain employs TRBV6-6 and TRBJ2-1, with TRBD1 matching over 7 bases. This CDR3 contains 15 residues. Germline CDR1 and CDR2: MNHNY and SVGAGI (reference sequence). J gave up 0 bases and V 6 bases, and 5 bases lay outside the gene matches.

This clone was seen a handful of times. The chain couples TRBV30 to TRBJ1-1, with D perhaps TRBD1 (5 bases). This CDR3 contains 10 residues. Germline-derived CDR1 and CDR2 are GTSNPN and SVGIG (reference sequence). V was shortened by 4 bases and J by 5 bases, with 5 bases between the two germline ends. CDR3: CAWKGTEAFF. In nucleotides, the CDR3 is TGTGCCTGGAAGGGGACTGAAGCTTTCTTT. Full variable domain (outside the CDR3, taken from reference TRBV30 and TRBJ1-1): SQTIHQWPATLVQPVGSPLSLECTVEGTSNPNLYWYRQAAGRGLQLLFYSVGIGQISSEVPQNLSASRPQDRQFILSSKKLLLSDSGFYLCAWKGTEAFFGQGTRLTVV.

In this sample, this clone turned up a few times. For the CDR3, the DNA is TGTGCCAGCAGCTTAGAATTCGGAGTCGCGGGGGGAGCTTTCTTT. This sequence encodes CASSLEFGVAGGAFF. The rearrangement joins TRBV7-9 to TRBJ1-1; possible D gene TRBD1, 5 bases. The V gene's germline CDR1 is SEHNR and CDR2 FQNEAQ (reference sequence). Trimming pared 1 base from V and 10 bases from J, leaving 19 bases between. This CDR3 is built from 15 residues.

Regarding this clone: The junction and the germline gene differ at one end; a read error may be behind it. The J gene is TRBJ2-1, the V gene TRBV7-7; 14 bases fit TRBD2. The CDR3 consists of 16 residues. Germline loops: CDR1 SSHAT, CDR2 FNYEAQ (reference sequence). The CDR3 coding sequence is TGTGCTAGCAGCTTAGGACTAGCGGGAGGCCGGGATGAGCAGTTCTTC. Translation: CASSLGLAGGRDEQFF. The full variable domain, rest sourced from reference TRBV7-7 and TRBJ2-1, is GAGVSQSPRYKVTKRGQDVTLRCDPISSHATLYWYQQALGQGPEFLTYFNYEAQPDKSGLPSDRFSAERPEGSISTLTIQRTEQRDSAMYRCASSLGLAGGRDEQFFGPGTRLTVL.

The chain recombines TRBV15 with TRBJ2-2; TRBD2 matches at 7 bases. The CDR3 spans 19 residues. CDR1 LNHNV and CDR2 YYDKDF come from the germline V gene (reference sequence). V shed 3 bases and J 6 bases; nucleotides not matched to a gene: 19. This CDR3 is CATSSPIGGSYRVSGELFF. In DNA form, the CDR3 reads TGTGCCACCAGCAGCCCGATTGGCGGGAGTTATCGGGTGTCCGGGGAGCTGTTTTTT.

This sequence joins TRBV28 and TRBJ2-2, with 7 bases matching TRBD1. There are 16 residues in the CDR3. The V segment lost 6 bases and the J segment 0 bases; nucleotides outside the gene matches: 7. CDR1 and CDR2 from the germline V gene are MDHEN and SYDVKM. CDR3 amino acids: CASRRQGLSNTGELFF. The CDR3 coding sequence is TGTGCCAGCAGACGACAGGGCTTGTCGAACACCGGGGAGCTGTTTTTT. Full variable domain (outside the CDR3, taken from reference TRBV28 and TRBJ2-2): DVKVTQSSRYLVKRTGEKVFLECVQDMDHENMFWYRQDPGLGLRLIYFSYDVKMKEKGDIPEGYSVSREKKERFSLILESASTNQTSMYLCASRRQGLSNTGELFFGEGSRLTVL.

V is TRBV11-2 and J is TRBJ2-7, with D possibly TRBD1 on 6 matching bases. CDR1 is SGHAT and CDR2 is FQNNGV in the germline V gene. The ends were cut back, 2 bases at V and 4 bases at J, with 15 bases in the middle. The CDR3 is 15 amino acids. The CDR3 here is CASSLNRDKEYEQYF. The CDR3, as DNA: TGTGCCAGCAGCTTAAATAGGGACAAGGAATACGAGCAGTACTTC.

This clone appeared once. Here the CDR3 reads CASSGGLAGGYEQYF. CDR3 DNA sequence: TGTGCCAGCAGTGGAGGACTAGCGGGTGGCTACGAGCAGTACTTC. V and J are TRBV2 and TRBJ2-7; 11 bases match TRBD2. The ends lost 4 bases at V and 3 bases at J; junction bases unmatched: 5. This CDR3 is built from 15 residues. Germline loops: CDR1 SNHLY, CDR2 FYNNEI.

The chain carries TRBV7-9 and TRBJ2-2, with TRBD2 as a possible D gene (6 bases). The CDR3 loop spans 16 amino acids. Germline V gene lookup returns CDR1 SEHNR and CDR2 FQNEAQ (reference sequence). Trimming removed 6 bases from V and 5 bases from J, with 19 bases in between. The CDR3 DNA sequence: TGTGCCAGCAGGCGTACCGTGGGAGGCTCGACCGGGGAGCTGTTTTTT. Amino acids: CASRRTVGGSTGELFF.

This clone came up once. V usage is TRBV6-5 and J usage is TRBJ2-3; D is perhaps TRBD1 or TRBD2 (6 bases each). Germline CDR1 MNHEY, CDR2 SVGAGI. Trimming cost V 8 bases and J 5 bases, with 14 bases left between them. The CDR3 runs 13 residues. CDR3 coding DNA: TGTGCCAGCCGGGGGCTAGCGAGAGATACGCAGTATTTT. It codes for CASRGLARDTQYF.

This chain links TRBV2 with TRBJ2-7; D is undetermined. Germline V CDR1 and CDR2: SNHLY, FYNNEI. V was cut by 3 bases and J by 6 bases, with 9 bases left in between. This CDR3 spans 12 amino acids. The CDR3 coding sequence is TGTGCCAGCAGTGACGCACTGTTCGAGCAGTACTTC. Amino acids: CASSDALFEQYF.

The chain carries TRBV14 and TRBJ2-7; D ambiguous. The germline V gene has CDR1 SGHDN and CDR2 FVKESK. The CDR3 has 13 amino acids. V was cut by 4 bases and J by 5 bases, with 12 bases left in between. The CDR3 nucleotides read TGTGCCAGCAGCCCGTCAAGATTCCACGAGCAGTACTTC. It translates to CASSPSRFHEQYF. Using reference TRBV14 and TRBJ2-7 for the parts outside the CDR3, the full variable domain is EAGVTQFPSHSVIEKGQTVTLRCDPISGHDNLYWYRRVMGKEIKFLLHFVKESKQDESGMPNNRFLAERTGGTYSTLKVQPAELEDSGVYFCASSPSRFHEQYFGPGTRLTVT.

CDR3 sequence reads: CASSQELETEAFF. The CDR3 nucleotides read TGTGCCAGCAGCCAAGAGTTAGAGACTGAAGCTTTCTTT. V and J are TRBV4-2 and TRBJ1-1, with D hard to call. Trimming took 0 bases from V and 5 from J, leaving 7 bases between them. The CDR3 has 13 residues. Per germline, CDR1 LGHNA and CDR2 YNFKEQ.

The V gene is TRBV5-1, the J gene TRBJ2-1, with 7 bases that match TRBD2. Per the germline V gene, CDR1 is SGHRS and CDR2 is YFSETQ. The junction had 12 bases not matched to a gene; V was cut back by 6 bases and J by 3 bases. This CDR3 is built from 16 residues. Here the CDR3 reads CASTLAPSGDYNEQFF. Written as DNA, the CDR3 is TGCGCCAGCACCCTGGCCCCTAGCGGAGACTACAATGAGCAGTTCTTC.